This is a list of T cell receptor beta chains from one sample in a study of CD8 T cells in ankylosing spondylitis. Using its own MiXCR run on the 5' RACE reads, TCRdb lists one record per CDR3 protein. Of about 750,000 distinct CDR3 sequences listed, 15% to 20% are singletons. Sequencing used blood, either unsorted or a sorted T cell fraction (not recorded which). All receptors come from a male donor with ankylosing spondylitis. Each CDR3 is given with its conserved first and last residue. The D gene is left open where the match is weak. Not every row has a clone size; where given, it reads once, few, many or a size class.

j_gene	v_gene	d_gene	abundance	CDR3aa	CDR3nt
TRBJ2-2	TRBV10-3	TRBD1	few	CAISDIARDRAPGELFF	TGTGCCATCAGTGATATTGCCCGGGACAGAGCCCCCGGGGAGCTGTTTTTT
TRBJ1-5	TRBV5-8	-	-	CASKRAEYSNQPQHF	TGTGCCAGCAAGAGGGCCGAATATAGCAATCAGCCCCAGCATTTT
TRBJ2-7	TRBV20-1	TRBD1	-	CSAPPPGQGIRYEQYF	TGCAGTGCCCCCCCCCCGGGACAGGGGATCCGCTACGAGCAGTACTTC
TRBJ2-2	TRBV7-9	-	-	CASSLGQASNTGELFF	TGTGCCAGCAGCTTAGGACAGGCCTCGAACACCGGGGAGCTGTTTTTT
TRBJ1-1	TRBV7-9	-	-	CASSLGSGWDTEAFF	TGTGCCAGCAGCTTAGGGTCAGGCTGGGACACTGAAGCTTTCTTT
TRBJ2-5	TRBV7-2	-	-	CASSPRLARQTQYF	TGTGCCAGCAGCCCCCGCCTAGCGAGACAGACCCAGTACTTC
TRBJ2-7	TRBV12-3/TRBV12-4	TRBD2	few	CASSLSLAGGVINEQYF	TGTGCCAGCAGTTTAAGTCTAGCGGGGGGCGTGATCAACGAGCAGTACTTC
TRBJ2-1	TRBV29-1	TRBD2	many	CSARSSGSRNEQFF	TGCAGCGCCCGCTCTAGCGGGAGTAGAAATGAGCAGTTCTTC
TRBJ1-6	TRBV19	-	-	CASNQGVDSPLHF	TGTGCCAGTAACCAGGGCGTGGATTCACCCCTCCACTTT
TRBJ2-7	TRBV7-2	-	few	CASSLGSGDYEQYF	TGTGCCAGCAGCTTAGGTTCCGGGGACTACGAGCAGTACTTC
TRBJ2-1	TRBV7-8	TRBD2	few	CASSSPTSGNNEQFF	TGTGCCAGCAGCTCCCCCACTAGCGGCAACAATGAGCAGTTCTTC
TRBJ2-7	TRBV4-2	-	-	CASSRDNQPYEQYF	TGTGCCAGCAGCCGAGACAATCAGCCCTACGAGCAGTACTTC
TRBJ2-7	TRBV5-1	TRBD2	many	CASSASGDYEQYF	TGCGCCAGCAGTGCTAGCGGGGACTACGAGCAGTACTTC
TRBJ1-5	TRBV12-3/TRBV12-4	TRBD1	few	CASSIQGGNQPQHF	TGTGCCAGCAGCATACAGGGGGGGAATCAGCCCCAGCATTTT